These T cell receptor beta chains were read from a single sample in a study of STAT5B mutations in CD4+ large granular lymphocyte leukemia. The protocol was immunoSEQ multiplex PCR, while the TCRdb copy is restricted to in-frame clones and leaves out a portion. The sample has 45,000 to 55,000 clones, roughly three quarters seen once. Sequencing was performed on CD4+ T cells from blood buffy coats. The source is a human donor in good health. Both conserved end residues are part of each CDR3. Fields, in order: V gene, clone size, D gene, J gene, CDR3 DNA, CDR3 protein. D genes are given only for firm matches. For some rows the clone size is stated as once, few or many, or as a class when expanded; others skip it.

>TRBV6-1|-|-|TRBJ1-6
TGTGCCAGAAGAGCAGGGCCGGGCGCACCCCTCCACTTT
CARRAGPGAPLHF
>TRBV7-3|-|TRBD2|TRBJ2-3
TGTGCCAGCAGCCTAAGGCCTAGCGGGGGGGTTAGCACAGATACGCAGTATTTT
CASSLRPSGGVSTDTQYF
>TRBV5-1|-|TRBD1|TRBJ2-1
TGCGCCAGCAGCGCTTCGGGACAGGGGCTCAATGAGCAGTTCTTC
CASSASGQGLNEQFF
>TRBV5-1|-|TRBD2|TRBJ2-5
TGCGCCAGCAGCCCGACGGGACTAGTGGAGGAGACCCAGTACTTC
CASSPTGLVEETQYF
>TRBV21-1|-|-|TRBJ2-6
TGTGCCAGCAGCAAATTTGGAGGCGGGGGGGCCGCCGCTGGGGCCAACGTCCTGACTTTC
CASSKFGGGGAAAGANVLTF
>TRBV30|-|-|TRBJ2-5
TGTGTCTGGGGGGGGCAAGTAGAGACCCAGTACTTC
CVWGGQVETQYF
>TRBV28|-|-|TRBJ1-1
TGTGCCAGCAGTTTCCCCGGCTGGCGGGGTACTGAAGCTTTCTTT
CASSFPGWRGTEAFF
>TRBV5-1|-|TRBD1|TRBJ2-5
TGCGCCAGCAGCAACACGGGACAGGAACAAGAGACCCAGTACTTC
CASSNTGQEQETQYF
>TRBV28|-|-|TRBJ1-2
TGTGCCAGCAGTTTAGGGAAAGATGGCTACACCTTC
CASSLGKDGYTF
>TRBV10-3|-|-|TRBJ2-7
TGTGCCATCAGTGAGTCGATTTCCAGTTCCTACGAGCAGTACTTC
CAISESISSSYEQYF
>TRBV20-1|few|-|TRBJ1-1
TGCAGTGCTCTTACGCGGGCTGAAGCTTTCTTT
CSALTRAEAFF
>TRBV5-1|-|TRBD1|TRBJ2-1
TGCGCCAGCAGCTTGGGACAGGGGGCAGGTACGGATGAGCAGTTCTTC
CASSLGQGAGTDEQFF
>TRBV27|-|-|TRBJ2-3
TGTGCCAGCAGTTCCTATTTGGCTGGCACAGATACGCAGTATTTT
CASSSYLAGTDTQYF
>TRBV28|-|-|TRBJ1-5
TGTGCCAGCAGTCCCAGGGAGAACTATAGCAATCAGCCCCAGCATTTT
CASSPRENYSNQPQHF
>TRBV6-6|-|TRBD2|TRBJ2-1
TGTGCCAGCAGTAGCGGGACGAGCTCCTACAATGAGCAGTTCTTC
CASSSGTSSYNEQFF
>TRBV18|-|-|TRBJ2-5
TGTGCCAGCTCACCAACCAGGGTGCAAGAGACCCAGTACTTC
CASSPTRVQETQYF
>TRBV10-3|few|TRBD1|TRBJ1-1
TGTGCCATCACTGGACAGGGGGCAAACACTGAAGCTTTCTTT
CAITGQGANTEAFF
>TRBV7-3|few|-|TRBJ2-5
TGTGCCAGCAGCTCCGGGGAGACCCAGTACTTC
CASSSGETQYF
>TRBV15|-|-|TRBJ1-1
TGTGCCACCAGCAGAGGTTGGACACCCACTGAAGCTTTCTTT
CATSRGWTPTEAFF
>TRBV19|-|-|TRBJ2-3
TGTGCCAGTAGTGAGGGCACCGGAGATACGCAGTATTTT
CASSEGTGDTQYF
>TRBV19|-|TRBD1|TRBJ1-4
TGTGCCAGTAGTATGACAGGGGGCAGAACTAATGAAAAACTGTTTTTT
CASSMTGGRTNEKLFF
>TRBV7-2|-|-|TRBJ2-7
TGTGCCAGCAGCTTAGATGTGACTACGCCTTCCTACGAGCAGTACTTC
CASSLDVTTPSYEQYF
>TRBV2|-|-|TRBJ2-2
TGTGCCAGCAGTGAGTGGCAGGCCGGAACCGGGGAGCTGTTTTTT
CASSEWQAGTGELFF
>TRBV7-2|-|-|TRBJ2-3
TGTGCCAGCACCTCAGGGGATACGCAGTATTTT
CASTSGDTQYF
>TRBV6-1|-|-|TRBJ1-3
TGTGCCAGCAGTGAAGCGCACAGGGGAAACACCATATATTTT
CASSEAHRGNTIYF
>TRBV5-1|-|TRBD1|TRBJ2-5
TGCGCCAGCAGCCCAGACAGGGGAGAGACCCAGTACTTC
CASSPDRGETQYF
>TRBV18|-|-|TRBJ2-5
TGTGCCAGCTCACCACGGGAAGAGACCCAGTACTTC
CASSPREETQYF
>TRBV19|-|-|TRBJ1-1
TGTGCCAGTAGTACCCCGATGGGCATGAACACTGAAGCTTTCTTT
CASSTPMGMNTEAFF
>TRBV9|-|-|TRBJ2-6
TGTGCCAGCCTAAGGGCGCCAGGGGCCAACGTCCTGACTTTC
CASLRAPGANVLTF
>TRBV6-6|-|TRBD2|TRBJ2-3
TGTGCCAGCAGTCAATCGGGGGGGGTCACCACAGATACGCAGTATTTT
CASSQSGGVTTDTQYF
>TRBV6-5|-|-|TRBJ2-6
TGTGCCAGCAGTGTACAGGGATCTGGGGCCAACGTCCTGACTTTC
CASSVQGSGANVLTF
>TRBV9|-|-|TRBJ2-7
TGTGCCAGCAACCTGGGACTCCACTCCTACGAGCAGTACTTC
CASNLGLHSYEQYF
>TRBV2|-|-|TRBJ1-2
TGTGCCAGCGAAGAGAACTATGGCTACACCTTC
CASEENYGYTF
>TRBV6-1|-|-|TRBJ2-3
TGTGCCAGCAGTGAAGGGGTGGGAAGGACAGATACGCAGTATTTT
CASSEGVGRTDTQYF
>TRBV7-2|-|-|TRBJ2-2
TGTGCCAGCAGCTTAGCGCTGGGGGGTGGGGAGCTGTTTTTT
CASSLALGGGELFF
>TRBV14|-|-|TRBJ2-7
TGTGCCAGCAGCCAGACCCTTCCCTACGAGCAGTACTTC
CASSQTLPYEQYF
>TRBV2|-|TRBD1|TRBJ2-5
TGTGCCAGCATCCCCTCGGACAGGATGTACCAAGAGACCCAGTACTTC
CASIPSDRMYQETQYF
>TRBV7-2|few|-|TRBJ1-1
TGTGCCAGCAGCTTGTCGCAGGGATGGACTGAAGCTTTCTTT
CASSLSQGWTEAFF
>TRBV7-9|-|-|TRBJ1-1
TGTGCCAGCAGCTTGCAGGCCATGAACACTGAAGCTTTCTTT
CASSLQAMNTEAFF
>TRBV9|-|-|TRBJ1-1
TGTGCCAGCAGCGTAGCCGTGAACACTGAAGCTTTCTTT
CASSVAVNTEAFF
>TRBV7-6|-|-|TRBJ2-1
TGTGCCAGCAGCTTAGACAATGAGCAGTTCTTC
CASSLDNEQFF
>TRBV7-2|-|TRBD2|TRBJ2-7
TGTGCCAGCAGCCTGGGACTAGCGGGGGGGCGATACGAGCAGTACTTC
CASSLGLAGGRYEQYF
>TRBV30|few|TRBD1|TRBJ1-2
TGTGCCTGGATGGCAGGGGGCGGTGGAGGCTACACCTTC
CAWMAGGGGGYTF
>TRBV2|-|-|TRBJ1-6
TGTGCCAGCAGTGAAGGGGTAGTTTCACCCCTCCACTTT
CASSEGVVSPLHF
>TRBV29-1|-|TRBD1|TRBJ1-2
TGCAGCGTTGAGGACAGGGGAGCTAACTATGGCTACACCTTC
CSVEDRGANYGYTF
>TRBV6-1|-|-|TRBJ2-5
TGTGCCAGCAGTGCCCTACAGGGCGGGGAGACCCAGTACTTC
CASSALQGGETQYF
>TRBV28|-|-|TRBJ2-5
TGTGCCAGCAGTTTAGCCCCGGTGGGGGTTTACCAAGAGACCCAGTACTTC
CASSLAPVGVYQETQYF
>TRBV2|-|-|TRBJ2-5
TGTGCCAGCAGTGCTCAGACATTAGAGACCCAGTACTTC
CASSAQTLETQYF